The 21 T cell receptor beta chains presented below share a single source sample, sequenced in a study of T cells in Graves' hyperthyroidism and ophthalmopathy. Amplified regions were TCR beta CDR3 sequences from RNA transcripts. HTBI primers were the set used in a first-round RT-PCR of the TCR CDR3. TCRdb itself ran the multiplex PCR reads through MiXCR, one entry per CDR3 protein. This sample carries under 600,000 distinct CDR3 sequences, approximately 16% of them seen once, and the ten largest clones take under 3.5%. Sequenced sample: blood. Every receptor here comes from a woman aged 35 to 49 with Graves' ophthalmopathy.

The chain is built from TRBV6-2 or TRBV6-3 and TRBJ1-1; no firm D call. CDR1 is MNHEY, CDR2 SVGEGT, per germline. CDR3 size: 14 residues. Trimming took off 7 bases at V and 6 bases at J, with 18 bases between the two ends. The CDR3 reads CASNPGRIVAEAFF. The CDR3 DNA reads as TGTGCCAGCAACCCCGGACGAATAGTCGCTGAAGCTTTCTTT.

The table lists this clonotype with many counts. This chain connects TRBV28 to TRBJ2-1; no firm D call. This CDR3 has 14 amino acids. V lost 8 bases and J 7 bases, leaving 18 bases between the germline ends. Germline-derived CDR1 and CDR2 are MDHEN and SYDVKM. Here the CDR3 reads CASGRPLNVNEQFF. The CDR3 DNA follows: TGTGCCAGCGGACGACCCCTGAACGTAAATGAGCAGTTCTTC.

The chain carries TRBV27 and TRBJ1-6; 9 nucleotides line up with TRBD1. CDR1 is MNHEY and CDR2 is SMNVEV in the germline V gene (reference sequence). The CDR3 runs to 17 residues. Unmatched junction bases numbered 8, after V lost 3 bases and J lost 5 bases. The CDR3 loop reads CASSFYRGPGDNSPLHF. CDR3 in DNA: TGTGCCAGCAGTTTCTACAGGGGGCCGGGGGATAATTCACCCCTCCACTTT.

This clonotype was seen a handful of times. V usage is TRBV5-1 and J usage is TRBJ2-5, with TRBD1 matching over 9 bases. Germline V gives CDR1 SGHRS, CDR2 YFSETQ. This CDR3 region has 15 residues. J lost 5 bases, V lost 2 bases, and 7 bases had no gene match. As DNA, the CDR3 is TGCGCCAGCAGCTTCAAGGGAGACAGGGGGGAGACCCAGTACTTC. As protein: CASSFKGDRGETQYF.

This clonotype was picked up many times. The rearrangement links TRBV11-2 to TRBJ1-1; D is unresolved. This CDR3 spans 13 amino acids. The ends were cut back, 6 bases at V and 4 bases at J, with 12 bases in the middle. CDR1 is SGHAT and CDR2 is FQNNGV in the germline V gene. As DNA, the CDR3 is TGTGCCAGCAGTAATTTGAGGAGCACTGAAGCTTTCTTT. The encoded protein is CASSNLRSTEAFF. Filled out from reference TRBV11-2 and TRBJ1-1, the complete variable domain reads EAGVAQSPRYKIIEKRQSVAFWCNPISGHATLYWYQQILGQGPKLLIQFQNNGVVDDSQLPKDRFSAERLKGVDSTLKIQPAKLEDSAVYLCASSNLRSTEAFFGQGTRLTVV.

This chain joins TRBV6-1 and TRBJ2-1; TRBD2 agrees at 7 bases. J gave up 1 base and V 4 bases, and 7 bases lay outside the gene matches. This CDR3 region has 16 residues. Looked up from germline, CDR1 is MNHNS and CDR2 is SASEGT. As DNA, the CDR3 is TGTGCCAGCAGTGTGTATCTAGCGGAGTCCTACAATGAGCAGTTCTTC. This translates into CASSVYLAESYNEQFF.

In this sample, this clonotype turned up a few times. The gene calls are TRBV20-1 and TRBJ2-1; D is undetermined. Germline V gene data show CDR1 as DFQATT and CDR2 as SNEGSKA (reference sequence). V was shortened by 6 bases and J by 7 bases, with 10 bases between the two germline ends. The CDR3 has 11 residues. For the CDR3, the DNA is TGCAGTGCCCAAGGGTGGAATGAGCAGTTCTTC. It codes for CSAQGWNEQFF.

Written as DNA, the CDR3 is TGTGCCAGCAGCGACCGATTCCGACAGGGGGTACAAGAGACCCAGTACTTC. Translating it yields CASSDRFRQGVQETQYF. The chain links TRBV11-2 to TRBJ2-5; 9 nucleotides align to TRBD1. CDR3 size: 17 residues. V was pared by 5 bases and J by 2 bases, with 12 bases of the junction left unmatched. Germline CDR1 is SGHAT and CDR2 is FQNNGV.

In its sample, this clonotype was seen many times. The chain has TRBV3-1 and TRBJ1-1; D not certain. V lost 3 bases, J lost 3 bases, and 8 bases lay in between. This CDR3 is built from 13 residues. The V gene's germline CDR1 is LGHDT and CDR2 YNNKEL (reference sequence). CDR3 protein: CASSQGDHTEAFF. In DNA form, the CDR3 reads TGTGCCAGCAGCCAGGGTGACCACACTGAAGCTTTCTTT.

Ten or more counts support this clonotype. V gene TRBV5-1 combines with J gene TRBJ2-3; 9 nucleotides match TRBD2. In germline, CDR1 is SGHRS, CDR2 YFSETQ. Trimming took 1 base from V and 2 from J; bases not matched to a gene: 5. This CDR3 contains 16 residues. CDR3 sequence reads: CASSLSTSGPTDTQYF. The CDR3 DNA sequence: TGCGCCAGCAGCTTGTCCACTAGCGGGCCCACAGATACGCAGTATTTT.

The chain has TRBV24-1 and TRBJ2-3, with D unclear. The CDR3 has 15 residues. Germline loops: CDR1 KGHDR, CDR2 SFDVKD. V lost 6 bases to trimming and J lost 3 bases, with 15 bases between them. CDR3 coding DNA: TGTGCCACCAGTTCAACCGGCCATATTACAGATACGCAGTATTTT. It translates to CATSSTGHITDTQYF.

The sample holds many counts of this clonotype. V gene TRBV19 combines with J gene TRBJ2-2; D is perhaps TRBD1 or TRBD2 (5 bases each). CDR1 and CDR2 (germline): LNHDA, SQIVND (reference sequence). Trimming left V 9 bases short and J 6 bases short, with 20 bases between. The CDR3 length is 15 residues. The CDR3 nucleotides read TGTGCCAGCCACTTGAGGGGCGAGATTCCCGGGGAGCTGTTTTTT. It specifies CASHLRGEIPGELFF.

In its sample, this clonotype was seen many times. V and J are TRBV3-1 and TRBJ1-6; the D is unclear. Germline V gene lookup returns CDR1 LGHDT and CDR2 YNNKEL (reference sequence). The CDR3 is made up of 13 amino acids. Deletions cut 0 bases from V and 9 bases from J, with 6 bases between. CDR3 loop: CASSQENRSPLHF. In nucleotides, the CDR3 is TGTGCCAGCAGCCAAGAGAACCGTTCACCCCTCCACTTT.

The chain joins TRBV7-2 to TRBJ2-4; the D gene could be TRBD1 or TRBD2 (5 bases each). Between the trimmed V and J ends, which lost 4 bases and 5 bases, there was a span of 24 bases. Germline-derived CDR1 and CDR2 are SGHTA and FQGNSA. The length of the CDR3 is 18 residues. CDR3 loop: CASSSGPGLLVGENIQYF. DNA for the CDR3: TGTGCCAGCAGCTCCGGACCGGGGCTCTTAGTGGGGGAAAACATTCAGTACTTC.

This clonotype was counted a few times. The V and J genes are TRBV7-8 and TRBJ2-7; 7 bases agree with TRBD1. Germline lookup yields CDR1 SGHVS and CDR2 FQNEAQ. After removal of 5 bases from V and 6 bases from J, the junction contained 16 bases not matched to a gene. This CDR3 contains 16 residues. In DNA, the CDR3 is TGTGCCAGCAGCCCACCCAGGGACAGCAAGCCGGCCGAGCAGTACTTC. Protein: CASSPPRDSKPAEQYF. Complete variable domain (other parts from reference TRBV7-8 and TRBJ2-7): GAGVSQSPRYKVAKRGQDVALRCDPISGHVSLFWYQQALGQGPEFLTYFQNEAQLDKSGLPSDRFFAERPEGSVSTLKIQRTQQEDSAVYLCASSPPRDSKPAEQYFGPGTRLTVT.

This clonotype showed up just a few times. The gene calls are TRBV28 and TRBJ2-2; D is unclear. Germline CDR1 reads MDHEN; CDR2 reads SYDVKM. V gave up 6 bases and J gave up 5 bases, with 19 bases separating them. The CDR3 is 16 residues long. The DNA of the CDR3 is TGTGCCAGCAGGTTCGGACGGGCCCCGAGGACCGGGGAGCTGTTTTTT. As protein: CASRFGRAPRTGELFF.

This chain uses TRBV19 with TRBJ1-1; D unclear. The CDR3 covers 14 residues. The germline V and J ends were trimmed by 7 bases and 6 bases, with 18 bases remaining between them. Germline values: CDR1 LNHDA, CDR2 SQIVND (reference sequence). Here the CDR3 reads CASKERAGGPEAFF. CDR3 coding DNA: TGTGCCAGTAAGGAGAGGGCGGGAGGCCCTGAAGCTTTCTTT.

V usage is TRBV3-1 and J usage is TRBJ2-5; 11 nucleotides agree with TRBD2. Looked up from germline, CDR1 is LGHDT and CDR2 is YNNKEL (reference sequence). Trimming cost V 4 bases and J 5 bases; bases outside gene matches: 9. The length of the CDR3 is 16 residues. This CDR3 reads CASSLGTSGWGETQYF. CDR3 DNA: TGTGCCAGCAGCCTGGGGACTAGCGGTTGGGGGGAGACCCAGTACTTC.

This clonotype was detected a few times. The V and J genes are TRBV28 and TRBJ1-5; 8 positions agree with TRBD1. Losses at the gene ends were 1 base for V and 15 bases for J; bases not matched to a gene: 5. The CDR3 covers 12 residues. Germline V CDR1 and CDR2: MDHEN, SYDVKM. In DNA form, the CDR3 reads TGTGCCAGCAGTTTATATCAGGGGGCGACGCATTTT. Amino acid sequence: CASSLYQGATHF.

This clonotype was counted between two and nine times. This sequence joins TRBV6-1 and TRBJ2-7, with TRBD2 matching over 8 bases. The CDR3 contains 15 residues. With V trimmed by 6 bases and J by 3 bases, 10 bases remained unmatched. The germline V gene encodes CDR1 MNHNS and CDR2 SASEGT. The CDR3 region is CASRRGLGGVYEQYF. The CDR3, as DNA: TGTGCCAGCAGACGGGGACTAGGGGGGGTCTACGAGCAGTACTTC.

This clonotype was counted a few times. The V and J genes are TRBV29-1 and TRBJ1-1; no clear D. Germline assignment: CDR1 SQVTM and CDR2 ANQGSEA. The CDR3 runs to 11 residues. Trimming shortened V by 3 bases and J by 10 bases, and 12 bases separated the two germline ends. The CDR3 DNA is TGCAGCGTTGACAGCCAAACGGGAGCTTTCTTT. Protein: CSVDSQTGAFF.